The 18 T cell receptor beta chains listed next were all sequenced from one sample in a study of beta chain features in type 1 diabetes. Reverse transcribing all isolated RNA meant expressed TCRB transcripts were sequenced. The method was immunoSEQ multiplex PCR; TCRdb's version includes in-frame clones alone and lacks a portion of them. The repertoire has under 400,000 clones, 10% to 15% of them found once; the top ten carry 0.015% to 0.02%. The specimen sequenced was naive CD4+ T cells from blood. These receptors all come from a man between 18 and 35 years old in good health.

The chain recombines TRBV30 with TRBJ1-4; a possible D gene is TRBD1 (5 bases). The CDR3 is 14 residues long. Germline V gives CDR1 GTSNPN, CDR2 SVGIG (reference sequence). The V end lost 2 bases, the J end lost 10 bases, and 17 bases lay between the germline ends. CDR3 sequence: CAWSLGGGDGKLFF. DNA of the CDR3: TGTGCCTGGAGTTTGGGGGGGGGAGACGGAAAACTGTTTTTT.

This clone has only a few counts. The V call is TRBV9, the J call TRBJ2-3; D gene uncertain. Germline V gene lookup returns CDR1 SGDLS and CDR2 YYNGEE. Between the trimmed V and J ends, which lost 4 bases and 6 bases, there was a span of 15 bases. The CDR3 spans 14 residues. The CDR3 sequence is CASSTRVQPDTQYF. CDR3 nucleotides: TGTGCCAGCAGCACCCGGGTCCAGCCGGATACGCAGTATTTT.

The chain combines TRBV5-1 with TRBJ2-7; no reliable D call. The CDR3 extends over 12 amino acids. Trimming removed 0 bases at V and 2 bases at J, with 3 bases between. Germline values: CDR1 SGHRS, CDR2 YFSETQ. This chain's CDR3 is CASSLGAYEQYF. In nucleotides, the CDR3 is TGCGCCAGCAGCTTGGGCGCCTACGAGCAGTACTTC.

A few counts support this clone. The gene calls are TRBV11-3 and TRBJ1-2, with TRBD1 matching over 9 bases. CDR1 and CDR2 (germline): SGHNT, YENEEA. J was trimmed by 3 bases and V by 3 bases; bases with no gene match: 5. The CDR3 extends over 15 amino acids. CDR3 coding DNA: TGTGCCAGCAGCTTGTCCGGGACAGGGTACTATGGCTACACCTTC. It is translated as CASSLSGTGYYGYTF.

The chain has TRBV30 and TRBJ2-5; 14 bases match TRBD2. Trimming took 2 bases from V and 2 from J; bases not matched to a gene: 10. The CDR3 spans 18 residues. Germline V gene data show CDR1 as GTSNPN and CDR2 as SVGIG (reference sequence). The CDR3 loop is CAWSSGWTSGRSQETQYF. The CDR3 coding sequence is TGTGCCTGGAGTTCAGGGTGGACTAGCGGGAGGAGTCAAGAGACCCAGTACTTC. The variable domain in full, with the rest retrieved from reference TRBV30 and TRBJ2-5, is SQTIHQWPATLVQPVGSPLSLECTVEGTSNPNLYWYRQAAGRGLQLLFYSVGIGQISSEVPQNLSASRPQDRQFILSSKKLLLSDSGFYLCAWSSGWTSGRSQETQYFGPGTRLLVL.

This clone has more than one count but fewer than ten. The chain joins TRBV28 to TRBJ1-2; TRBD1 matches at 7 bases. CDR1 MDHEN and CDR2 SYDVKM come from the germline V gene. This CDR3 spans 13 amino acids. Trimming removed 3 bases from V and 7 bases from J; junction bases left unmatched: 5. The CDR3 DNA is TGTGCCAGCAGTTTTGTCAGGGGGTCTGGCTACACCTTC. This sequence encodes CASSFVRGSGYTF.

With respect to this clone: Additional DNA sequences in this sample encode the identical CDR3. V gene TRBV30 combines with J gene TRBJ1-5; tentative D call: TRBD1 (6 bases). Trimming took off 2 bases at V and 1 base at J, with 15 bases between the two ends. The CDR3 is 16 amino acids. The V gene's germline CDR1 is GTSNPN and CDR2 SVGIG (reference sequence). The CDR3 DNA follows: TGTGCCTGGAGTCGTACAGGGTGGGGGAGCAATCAGCCCCAGCATTTT. Translated: CAWSRTGWGSNQPQHF.

This clone occurred a few times. The J gene is TRBJ2-7, the V gene TRBV10-3; 10 bases line up with TRBD2. The V gene's germline CDR1 is ENHRY and CDR2 SYGVKD. V shed 6 bases, J shed 5 bases, and the junction held 7 bases outside the gene matches. This CDR3 has 14 amino acids. The CDR3 sequence is CAISQREGQDEQYF. The DNA for the CDR3 is TGTGCCATCAGCCAGCGGGAGGGCCAGGACGAGCAGTACTTC.

The V call is TRBV10-3, the J call TRBJ1-4; D is undetermined. Trimming removed 8 bases from V and 7 bases from J, with 17 bases in between. Germline V CDR1 and CDR2: ENHRY, SYGVKD. The length of the CDR3 is 14 residues. The DNA of the CDR3 is TGTGCCATCGGCGATCGAGGGTTCGGTGAAAAACTGTTTTTT. Amino acid sequence: CAIGDRGFGEKLFF.

This clone was observed a few times. The V gene is TRBV30, the J gene TRBJ2-3; no clear D. V shed 2 bases and J shed 10 bases, with 13 bases lying between them. The CDR3 has 12 residues. Per the germline V gene, CDR1 is GTSNPN and CDR2 is SVGIG (reference sequence). This CDR3 is CAWSTEKIAQYF. The CDR3 DNA reads as TGTGCCTGGAGTACGGAGAAGATCGCGCAGTATTTT.

The rearrangement uses TRBV7-9 and TRBJ1-2; possibly TRBD1 for D (6 bases). CDR3 length: 13 amino acids. Germline loops: CDR1 SEHNR, CDR2 FQNEAQ (reference sequence). The germline V and J ends were trimmed by 1 base and 6 bases, with 9 bases remaining between them. CDR3 nucleotides: TGTGCCAGCAGCTTAGACAGGGAAGATGGCTACACCTTC. Protein product: CASSLDREDGYTF.

V and J are TRBV6-1 and TRBJ2-5; 7 nucleotides line up with TRBD2. V was pared by 8 bases and J by 8 bases, with 8 bases of the junction left unmatched. This CDR3 has 12 residues. Germline V lookup: CDR1 MNHNS, CDR2 SASEGT. The CDR3 DNA reads as TGTGCCAGCGACAACGGGGGGTTCACCCAGTACTTC. Amino acid sequence: CASDNGGFTQYF.

CDR3 nucleotides: TGTGCCAGCAGCACTCAGGGGGCTTTTAGCTATGGCTACACCTTC. Its translation is CASSTQGAFSYGYTF. The genes are TRBV9 and TRBJ1-2, with 8 nucleotides matching TRBD1. There are 15 residues in the CDR3. Germline CDR1 and CDR2: SGDLS and YYNGEE. V lost 4 bases to trimming and J lost 4 bases; unmatched junction nucleotides: 9. Using reference TRBV9 and TRBJ1-2 for the parts outside the CDR3, the full variable domain is DSGVTQTPKHLITATGQRVTLRCSPRSGDLSVYWYQQSLDQGLQFLIQYYNGEERAKGNILERFSAQQFPDLHSELNLSSLELGDSALYFCASSTQGAFSYGYTFGSGTRLTVV.

This clone was picked up a small number of times. The chain links TRBV5-6 to TRBJ1-5; the match to TRBD1 covers 8 bases. The CDR3 extends over 16 amino acids. J lost 5 bases, V lost 4 bases, and 11 bases had no gene match. CDR1 is SGHDT, CDR2 YYEEEE, per germline. The CDR3 protein is CASSGGTGSRYQPQHF. CDR3 coding DNA: TGTGCCAGCAGCGGGGGGACAGGATCCCGGTATCAGCCCCAGCATTTT.

The chain joins TRBV7-6 to TRBJ1-1, with D hard to call. V lost 1 base and J 4 bases, leaving 13 bases between the germline ends. CDR1 SGHVS and CDR2 FNYEAQ come from the germline V gene. The CDR3 runs to 15 residues. In DNA, the CDR3 is TGTGCCAGCAGCTTAGGTCCGGGTCTCAGCACTGAAGCTTTCTTT. This sequence encodes CASSLGPGLSTEAFF.

This clone was seen only a few times. The rearrangement links TRBV25-1 to TRBJ1-2, with D uncertain. Between the trimmed V and J ends, which lost 0 bases and 3 bases, there was a span of 5 bases. From germline, CDR1 is MGHDK and CDR2 SYGVNS. The CDR3 covers 13 residues. The CDR3 protein is CASSEYGDYGYTF. The CDR3 DNA reads as TGTGCCAGCAGTGAATACGGGGACTATGGCTACACCTTC.

Only a few counts were recorded for this clone. The V and J genes are TRBV7-2 and TRBJ2-5; 7 nucleotides match TRBD1. Unmatched junction bases numbered 14, after V lost 8 bases and J lost 5 bases. The CDR3 loop spans 15 amino acids. Germline CDR1 is SGHTA and CDR2 is FQGNSA. The CDR3 nucleotides read TGTGCCAGCCGCGTATTGACAGGGAGCAGGGAGACCCAGTACTTC. The encoded protein is CASRVLTGSRETQYF.

This clone has only one observation. The chain employs TRBV4-2 and TRBJ2-1; 15 positions match TRBD2. V shed 4 bases, J shed 7 bases, and the junction held 20 bases outside the gene matches. The CDR3 length is 21 residues. CDR1 LGHNA and CDR2 YNFKEQ come from the germline V gene. CDR3 sequence (DNA): TGTGCCAGCAGCCCCCAGTGGGGGGGGCGGACTAGCGGGAGGGCCGTGAATGAGCAGTTCTTC. It encodes CASSPQWGGRTSGRAVNEQFF.